A selection of T cell receptor beta chains follows, all from one sample in a study of CD8+ T cells in alopecia areata. Some clones are missing from TCRdb's copy, which holds only in-frame ones; the method was immunoSEQ multiplex PCR. Of about 110,000 clones listed, roughly three fifths are singletons. Material: CD8+ T cells sorted from blood, obtained at week 24, from a patient treated with tofacitinib. The source is a human donor with alopecia areata. CDR3s include the opening cysteine and the closing phenylalanine or tryptophan. The D gene is left open where the match is weak. Clone sizes are given selectively: once, few, many, or a class where the clone is expanded.

cdr3_length: 10
d_call: -
j_call: TRBJ2-7
clone_size: few
v_call: TRBV6-9
cdr3_nt: TGTGCCAGCGTCACTGACGAGCAGTACTTC
cdr3_aa: CASVTDEQYF

cdr3_length: 16
d_call: TRBD1
j_call: TRBJ2-7
clone_size: -
v_call: TRBV9
cdr3_nt: TGTGCCAGCAGCGCACACACCGGGACAGGGTGGTACGAGCAGTACTTC
cdr3_aa: CASSAHTGTGWYEQYF

cdr3_length: 15
d_call: -
j_call: TRBJ1-5
clone_size: few
v_call: TRBV6-5
cdr3_nt: TGTGCCAGCAGTTACTCGTTTCGGAGCCCTGGTCCCCAGCATTTT
cdr3_aa: CASSYSFRSPGPQHF

cdr3_length: 15
d_call: TRBD1
j_call: TRBJ1-2
clone_size: -
v_call: TRBV2
cdr3_nt: TGTGCCAGCAGTGATGACAGGGAATCCGGCTATGGCTACACCTTC
cdr3_aa: CASSDDRESGYGYTF

cdr3_length: 13
d_call: -
j_call: TRBJ2-1
clone_size: few
v_call: TRBV11-2
cdr3_nt: TGTGCCAGCAGCTTAATCAGGGGCGATGAGCAGTTCTTC
cdr3_aa: CASSLIRGDEQFF

cdr3_length: 13
d_call: TRBD1
j_call: TRBJ2-5
clone_size: once
v_call: TRBV6-6
cdr3_nt: TGTGCCAGCAGGGGACAGGGGATGGAGACCCAGTACTTC
cdr3_aa: CASRGQGMETQYF

cdr3_length: 18
d_call: -
j_call: TRBJ2-2
clone_size: -
v_call: TRBV10-3
cdr3_nt: TGTGCCATCAGTGAGTCGAAGGGTATCTTGGCGTCTCCCGGGGAGCTGTTTTTT
cdr3_aa: CAISESKGILASPGELFF

cdr3_length: 11
d_call: -
j_call: TRBJ1-1
clone_size: few
v_call: TRBV30
cdr3_nt: TGTGCCTGGAGTGTAGGAACTGAAGCTTTCTTT
cdr3_aa: CAWSVGTEAFF

cdr3_length: 12
d_call: -
j_call: TRBJ2-7
clone_size: -
v_call: TRBV27
cdr3_nt: TGTGCCAGCAGTTTACCGGGCTACGAGCAGTACTTC
cdr3_aa: CASSLPGYEQYF

cdr3_length: 12
d_call: -
j_call: TRBJ2-7
clone_size: few
v_call: TRBV7-8
cdr3_nt: TGTGCCAGCAGCTTAGTCTCCTACGAGCAGTACTTC
cdr3_aa: CASSLVSYEQYF

cdr3_length: 14
d_call: -
j_call: TRBJ2-7
clone_size: -
v_call: TRBV5-6
cdr3_nt: TGTGCCAGCAGGAGTGTAGGTAGCACCTACGAGCAGTACTTC
cdr3_aa: CASRSVGSTYEQYF

cdr3_length: 16
d_call: TRBD2
j_call: TRBJ2-5
clone_size: -
v_call: TRBV4-3
cdr3_nt: TGCGCCAGCAGCCAAAGACTAGCGGGGGAAGAAGAGACCCAGTACTTC
cdr3_aa: CASSQRLAGEEETQYF

cdr3_length: 12
d_call: -
j_call: TRBJ2-5
clone_size: -
v_call: TRBV7-9
cdr3_nt: TGTGCCAGCAGCTTAGCTTCGGAGACCCAGTACTTC
cdr3_aa: CASSLASETQYF

cdr3_length: 16
d_call: TRBD1
j_call: TRBJ2-3
clone_size: few
v_call: TRBV11-2
cdr3_nt: TGTGCCAGCAGCACCACAGGGGACGCCACCGCAGATACGCAGTATTTT
cdr3_aa: CASSTTGDATADTQYF

cdr3_length: 12
d_call: -
j_call: TRBJ2-7
clone_size: -
v_call: TRBV7-9
cdr3_nt: TGTGCCAGCAGCGAAAGCGGCTACGAGCAGTACTTC
cdr3_aa: CASSESGYEQYF

cdr3_length: 13
d_call: -
j_call: TRBJ2-3
clone_size: -
v_call: TRBV6-5
cdr3_nt: TGTGCCAGCAGTTCCCTGGCCTCAGATACGCAGTATTTT
cdr3_aa: CASSSLASDTQYF

cdr3_length: 15
d_call: -
j_call: TRBJ2-7
clone_size: once
v_call: TRBV13
cdr3_nt: TGTGCCAGCAGCGACAGACAGGGCGGGGATCCCGAGCAGTACTTC
cdr3_aa: CASSDRQGGDPEQYF

cdr3_length: 12
d_call: -
j_call: TRBJ1-2
clone_size: -
v_call: TRBV10-3
cdr3_nt: TGTGCCATCGGAAGAAAGAACTATGGCTACACCTTC
cdr3_aa: CAIGRKNYGYTF

cdr3_length: 14
d_call: -
j_call: TRBJ1-6
clone_size: -
v_call: TRBV30
cdr3_nt: TGTGCCTGGACAATCTTAAGGGATAATTCACCCCTCCACTTT
cdr3_aa: CAWTILRDNSPLHF

cdr3_length: 13
d_call: TRBD1
j_call: TRBJ2-7
clone_size: once
v_call: TRBV5-1
cdr3_nt: TGCGCCAGCAGCTGGGGGACAGGGTACGAGCAGTACTTC
cdr3_aa: CASSWGTGYEQYF

cdr3_length: 13
d_call: TRBD1
j_call: TRBJ2-1
clone_size: -
v_call: TRBV29-1
cdr3_nt: TGCAGCGTTGACGAGGGGACAGCCAATGAGCAGTTCTTC
cdr3_aa: CSVDEGTANEQFF

cdr3_length: 15
d_call: -
j_call: TRBJ2-2
clone_size: few
v_call: TRBV29-1
cdr3_nt: TGCAGCGTTGAAGATCCAGTGATCCACACCGGGGAGCTGTTTTTT
cdr3_aa: CSVEDPVIHTGELFF

cdr3_length: 13
d_call: TRBD1
j_call: TRBJ1-1
clone_size: -
v_call: TRBV29-1
cdr3_nt: TGCAGCGGCTGGACAGGGGGTGACACTGAAGCTTTCTTT
cdr3_aa: CSGWTGGDTEAFF

cdr3_length: 12
d_call: -
j_call: TRBJ1-1
clone_size: -
v_call: TRBV25-1
cdr3_nt: TGTGCCAGCAGTCAAGGAGGCGCCGAAGCTTTCTTT
cdr3_aa: CASSQGGAEAFF

cdr3_length: 15
d_call: TRBD1
j_call: TRBJ1-1
clone_size: -
v_call: TRBV9
cdr3_nt: TGTGCCAGCAGCGTCGACGACAGGGTGACAACTGAAGCTTTCTTT
cdr3_aa: CASSVDDRVTTEAFF

cdr3_length: 12
d_call: -
j_call: TRBJ2-5
clone_size: -
v_call: TRBV6-5
cdr3_nt: TGTGCCAGCAGAGGGGCCCAAGAGACCCAGTACTTC
cdr3_aa: CASRGAQETQYF

cdr3_length: 14
d_call: TRBD1
j_call: TRBJ1-1
clone_size: -
v_call: TRBV7-6
cdr3_nt: TGTGCCAGCAGCCCCCGGACAGGGCCCGCTGAAGCTTTCTTT
cdr3_aa: CASSPRTGPAEAFF

cdr3_length: 17
d_call: -
j_call: TRBJ1-6
clone_size: -
v_call: TRBV4-2
cdr3_nt: TGTGCCAGCAGCCAAGAAGGTCCGGGGGCCGAGAATTCACCCCTCCACTTT
cdr3_aa: CASSQEGPGAENSPLHF